The 14 T cell receptor beta chains reported below all come from one sample, sequenced in a study of T cell repertoires in cytomegalovirus infection (dated by TCRdb to the late 2010s). Sequencing was carried out with an Illumina HiSeq 1500. The raw public data were reprocessed by TCRdb itself: fastp quality trimming at Q25, MiXCR clonotype calling, in-frame beta chains only. Identical CDR3 proteins give one entry, which carries the most common genes and DNA. The sample records 510,000 or so distinct CDR3 sequences, about a quarter of which are singletons. The ten top clones hold approximately 13% of the sample. The sample taken for sequencing was PBMCs. The receptors originated from a human donor in good health (CMV status not recorded). Some clones in this sample may be carry-over from other donors' samples.

The rearrangement joins TRBV6-8 to TRBJ2-7; 8 bases match TRBD2. With 2 bases clipped from V and 3 bases from J, the junction kept 12 bases outside the gene matches. CDR1 MNHGY and CDR2 SAAAGT come from the germline V gene. CDR3 length: 17 amino acids. CDR3: CASSYPPWASGYYEQYV. In DNA form, the CDR3 reads TGTGCCAGCAGTTACCCACCGTGGGCTAGCGGGTACTACGAGCAGTACGTC.

This clonotype was seen more than once but under ten times. The chain's CDR3 is CASSSHLGRRGGETQYF. The CDR3 DNA is TGTGCCAGCAGTTCCCACTTGGGGCGGCGGGGTGGGGAGACCCAGTACTTC. The chain links TRBV6-5 to TRBJ2-5; perhaps TRBD2 as D (6 bases). The CDR3 covers 17 residues. CDR1 is MNHEY and CDR2 is SVGAGI in the germline V gene. Trimming shortened V by 4 bases and J by 5 bases, and 23 bases separated the two germline ends.

The V and J genes are TRBV5-1 and TRBJ1-2, with a weak D call TRBD1 (5 bases). This CDR3 is 17 amino acids long. Germline CDR1 and CDR2: SGHRS and YFSETQ. The ends were cut back, 0 bases at V and 3 bases at J, with 18 bases in the middle. As DNA, the CDR3 is TGCGCCAGCAGCTTGGGAGGGCCGGGCGCGGGGGACTATGGCTACACCTTC. It specifies CASSLGGPGAGDYGYTF.

The genes are TRBV28 and TRBJ2-3; TRBD1 agrees at 7 bases. Germline loops: CDR1 MDHEN, CDR2 SYDVKM. CDR3 length equals 15 residues. V lost 6 bases to trimming and J lost 10 bases; unmatched junction nucleotides: 16. The CDR3 sequence: CASSPTWTGPGPQYF. The CDR3 bases are TGTGCCAGCAGCCCTACCTGGACAGGTCCGGGTCCGCAGTATTTT.

Comment on this clonotype: Since a much larger clone is just one base distant, this may be a read error. V usage is TRBV7-6 and J usage is TRBJ1-3, with 9 bases matching TRBD1. Germline CDR1 SGHVS, CDR2 FNYEAQ. This CDR3 region has 15 residues. V trimming: 3 bases; J trimming: 1 base; junction bases outside the gene matches: 1. The CDR3 loop reads CASSLGTGSGNTIYF. CDR3 DNA: TGTGCCAGCAGCTTGGGGACAGGGTCTGGAAACACCATATATTTT.

The chain carries TRBV19 and TRBJ2-7; D is perhaps TRBD2 (5 bases). This CDR3 region has 14 residues. Germline CDR1 LNHDA, CDR2 SQIVND (reference sequence). V lost 6 bases to trimming and J lost 1 base, with 13 bases between them. In DNA form, the CDR3 reads TGTGCCAGTAGCGAATCGGACTTATCCTACGAGCAGTACTTC. Its protein is CASSESDLSYEQYF.

The chain carries TRBV4-1 and TRBJ2-1; the D call may be TRBD1 or TRBD2 (5 bases each). CDR1 is MGHRA, CDR2 YSYEKL, per germline. V lost 2 bases and J 4 bases, leaving 12 bases between the germline ends. There are 15 residues in the CDR3. CDR3: CASSQSGTRYNEQFF. As DNA, the CDR3 is TGCGCCAGCAGCCAATCTGGGACGAGGTACAATGAGCAGTTCTTC.

This clonotype occurred a few times. The chain recombines TRBV6-1 with TRBJ2-7; a possible D gene is TRBD1 (6 bases). Germline V lookup: CDR1 MNHNS, CDR2 SASEGT. The V end was cut by 0 bases, the J end by 2 bases, with 17 bases between. This CDR3 contains 17 residues. CDR3 protein: CASSEALSLGGAYEQYF. The CDR3 nucleotides are TGTGCCAGCAGTGAAGCGCTTTCTTTAGGGGGAGCCTACGAGCAGTACTTC.

V and J are TRBV6-2 or TRBV6-3 and TRBJ2-6, with D perhaps matching TRBD1 (5 bases). The V gene lost 8 bases and the J gene lost 2 bases, with 13 bases spanning the gap. The CDR3 has 15 amino acids. CDR1 is MNHEY, CDR2 SVGEGT, per germline. This chain's CDR3 is CASLREGAGANVLTF. The CDR3 nucleotides are TGTGCCAGCCTTAGGGAAGGGGCTGGGGCCAACGTCCTGACTTTC.

This clonotype was seen repeatedly, ten times or more. This rearrangement joins TRBV7-2 to TRBJ2-7; D possibly corresponds to TRBD1 (6 bases). There are 14 residues in the CDR3. V gave up 1 base and J gave up 4 bases, with 11 bases separating them. Germline assignment: CDR1 SGHTA and CDR2 FQGNSA. CDR3 in amino acids: CASSLGPGVYEQYV. In DNA form, the CDR3 reads TGTGCCAGCAGCTTAGGCCCAGGGGTATACGAGCAGTACGTC.

The chain combines TRBV30 with TRBJ2-7; D perhaps matches TRBD1 (6 bases). The CDR3 sequence is 12 residues long. Germline assignment: CDR1 GTSNPN and CDR2 SVGIG (reference sequence). The CDR3 DNA is TGTGCCTGGAGTCCATCGGGTCGGGACATCACGGTC. Translation: CAWSPSGRDITV.

In its sample, this clonotype was seen many times. V and J are TRBV7-2 and TRBJ2-5; tentatively, D is TRBD2 (5 bases). The germline CDR1 and CDR2 sequences are SGHTA and FQGNSA. This CDR3 region has 14 residues. Trimming left V 5 bases short and J 2 bases short, with 12 bases between. The CDR3, as DNA: TGTGCCAGCAGCCCCTCGGGATTACAAGAGACCCAGTACTTC. As protein: CASSPSGLQETQYF.

This clonotype was counted between two and nine times. This chain joins TRBV4-3 and TRBJ2-1; 7 bases are shared with TRBD1. The CDR3 totals 17 residues. Germline lookup yields CDR1 LGHNA and CDR2 YSLEER. V lost 0 bases and J lost 1; bases outside the gene matches: 6. The CDR3 reads CASSQDLSGGSYNEQFF. CDR3 coding DNA: TGCGCCAGCAGCCAAGACTTATCAGGGGGATCCTACAATGAGCAGTTCTTC.

This clonotype appeared many times. The V and J genes are TRBV7-2 and TRBJ1-5; D call uncertain. Germline V lookup: CDR1 SGHTA, CDR2 FQGNSA. The CDR3 length is 14 residues. Trimming removed 1 base at V and 5 bases at J, with 9 bases between. DNA for the CDR3: TGTGCCAGCAGCTTAGTGGAGGGTGATCAGCCCCAGCATTTT. It translates to CASSLVEGDQPQHF.